This T cell receptor (beta chain) was obtained from a study of T cells in Graves' hyperthyroidism and ophthalmopathy. CDR1 is DFQATT and CDR2 is SNEGSKA in the germline V gene (reference sequence). After removal of 4 bases from V and 8 bases from J, the junction contained 13 bases not matched to a gene. The length of the CDR3 is 15 residues. Absent ophthalmopathy progression within 18 months defined stable Graves' hyperthyroidism. The study enrolled patients aged 18 to 65 with newly diagnosed hyperthyroidism of under 2 months' duration. Uncontrolled infection, other autoimmune disease, pregnancy and lactation each barred patients from inclusion. Amplification of TCR beta CDR3 regions was performed using RNA transcripts as template. Using the HTBI primer set, a first-round RT-PCR was run on the TCR CDR3. TCRdb re-called the multiplex PCR reads through MiXCR, storing one row per CDR3 protein. The repertoire holds about 290,000 distinct CDR3 sequences, with around 16% as singletons.

General study points: Most expanded thyroid clonotypes above 0.001 also appeared in blood.

This clonotype has only a few counts. Its antigen is not identified. The sequenced sample consisted of blood. This chain uses TRBV20-1 with TRBJ2-1, with 8 bases matching TRBD2. The sequence came from a man aged 30 to 39 with Graves' hyperthyroidism. In DNA, the CDR3 is TGCAGTGCTACCCCTTGGAGCGGGAGTAAGGATGAGCAGTTCTTC. It specifies CSATPWSGSKDEQFF.